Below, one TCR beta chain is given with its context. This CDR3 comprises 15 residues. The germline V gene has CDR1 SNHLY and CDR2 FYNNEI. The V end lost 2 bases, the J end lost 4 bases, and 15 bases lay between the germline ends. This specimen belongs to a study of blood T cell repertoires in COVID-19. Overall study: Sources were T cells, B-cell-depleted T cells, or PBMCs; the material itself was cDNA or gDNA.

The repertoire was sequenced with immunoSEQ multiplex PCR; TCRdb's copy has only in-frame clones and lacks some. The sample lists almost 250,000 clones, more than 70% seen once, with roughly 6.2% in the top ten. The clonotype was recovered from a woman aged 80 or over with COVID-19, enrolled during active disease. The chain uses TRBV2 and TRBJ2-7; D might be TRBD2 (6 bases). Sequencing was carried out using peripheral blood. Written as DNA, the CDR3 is TGTGCCAGCAGTGAACTAGCGACCGGGAGTTACGAGCAGTACTTC. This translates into CASSELATGSYEQYF.